These 30 T cell receptor beta chains originate from one sample sequenced in a study of cytomegalovirus exposure and HLA in healthy donors. The PCR had 60 Vbeta and 13 Jbeta primers. Some clones are missing from TCRdb's copy, which holds only in-frame ones; the method was immunoSEQ multiplex PCR. Of tens of thousands of clones listed, roughly 79% are singletons. Sample: PBMCs. These receptors were collected from a woman aged 40 to 50 in good health and CMV-seronegative.

The chain uses TRBV6-5 and TRBJ2-3; weak D call: TRBD2 (5 bases). The V gene lost 6 bases and the J gene lost 2 bases, with 15 bases spanning the gap. CDR3 length equals 15 residues. Germline CDR1 MNHEY, CDR2 SVGAGI. The CDR3 reads CASRRGFFNTDTQYF. CDR3 sequence (DNA): TGTGCCAGCAGGAGAGGGTTTTTTAACACAGATACGCAGTATTTT.

The rearrangement uses TRBV5-8 and TRBJ2-7, with 11 bases aligning to TRBD2. V gave up 4 bases and J gave up 4 bases; unmatched junction bases: 4. CDR1 and CDR2 from the germline V gene are SGHTS and YDEGEE. CDR3 length: 14 residues. In DNA, the CDR3 is TGTGCCAGCAGCCGGACTAGCGGGTTATACGAGCAGTACTTC. It specifies CASSRTSGLYEQYF.

The chain recombines TRBV5-1 with TRBJ1-1; D remains unclear. The CDR3 covers 14 residues. V lost 5 bases, J lost 5 bases, and 16 bases lay in between. The germline V gene has CDR1 SGHRS and CDR2 YFSETQ. DNA for the CDR3: TGCGCCAGCAGGTCGTCGGGGTTCTTTACTGAAGCTTTCTTT. Translated: CASRSSGFFTEAFF.

The genes are TRBV2 and TRBJ2-3, with TRBD2 matching 7 bases. Germline V gene lookup returns CDR1 SNHLY and CDR2 FYNNEI. J lost 2 bases, V lost 6 bases, and 14 bases had no gene match. There are 17 residues in the CDR3. In nucleotides, the CDR3 is TGTGCCAGCAGGAGGCGGGGGACCAACGGTGCCACAGATACGCAGTATTTT. Its translation: CASRRRGTNGATDTQYF. Combining the CDR3 with reference TRBV2 and TRBJ2-3 gives the whole variable domain EPEVTQTPSHQVTQMGQEVILRCVPISNHLYFYWYRQILGQKVEFLVSFYNNEISEKSEIFDDQFSVERPDGSNFTLKIRSTKLEDSAMYFCASRRRGTNGATDTQYFGPGTRLTVL.

The chain combines TRBV18 with TRBJ1-6, with TRBD1 matching over 8 bases. The V and J ends lost 2 bases and 7 bases, in that order; junction bases with no gene match: 7. The CDR3 covers 16 residues. The germline V gene encodes CDR1 KGHSH and CDR2 LQKENI. The CDR3 is CASSPTGTGTNSPLHF. The CDR3 coding sequence is TGTGCCAGCTCACCAACCGGGACAGGCACCAATTCACCCCTCCACTTT.

This rearrangement joins TRBV27 to TRBJ2-5; 7 positions agree with TRBD1. This CDR3 spans 14 amino acids. Germline V lookup: CDR1 MNHEY, CDR2 SMNVEV (reference sequence). J was trimmed by 11 bases and V by 4 bases; bases with no gene match: 13. The CDR3 spells CASSSWTGHAEQYF. As DNA, the CDR3 is TGTGCCAGCAGTTCCTGGACAGGCCATGCAGAGCAGTACTTC.

The chain couples TRBV2 to TRBJ2-1; D not resolved. V was cut by 3 bases and J by 6 bases, with 12 bases left in between. Germline V gives CDR1 SNHLY, CDR2 FYNNEI. The CDR3 spans 14 residues. The CDR3 protein is CASSDEAESNEQFF. The DNA for the CDR3 is TGTGCCAGCAGTGATGAGGCGGAGAGCAATGAGCAGTTCTTC. The whole variable domain, remainder taken from reference TRBV2 and TRBJ2-1, is EPEVTQTPSHQVTQMGQEVILRCVPISNHLYFYWYRQILGQKVEFLVSFYNNEISEKSEIFDDQFSVERPDGSNFTLKIRSTKLEDSAMYFCASSDEAESNEQFFGPGTRLTVL.

The V and J genes are TRBV28 and TRBJ2-1; 12 bases are a match to TRBD2. V lost 2 bases and J lost 1; bases outside the gene matches: 6. From germline, CDR1 is MDHEN and CDR2 SYDVKM. This CDR3 contains 18 residues. CDR3 protein: CASSLGTSGPGSYNEQFF. CDR3 bases: TGTGCCAGCAGTTTAGGGACTAGCGGGCCAGGATCCTACAATGAGCAGTTCTTC.

This chain uses TRBV7-3 with TRBJ1-2, with D maybe TRBD1 (6 bases). Germline V gene lookup returns CDR1 SGHTA and CDR2 FQGTGA. Trimming took off 5 bases at V and 8 bases at J, with 24 bases between the two ends. The CDR3 is 16 amino acids. CDR3: CASSHYYRESIEGYTF. For the CDR3, the DNA is TGTGCCAGCAGCCACTACTACAGGGAAAGCATAGAGGGCTACACCTTC.

The CDR3 loop reads CASKYATGSNQPQHF. As DNA, the CDR3 is TGTGCCAGCAAGTATGCGACAGGCAGCAATCAGCCCCAGCATTTT. This chain joins TRBV6-5 and TRBJ1-5, with a tentative D call TRBD1 (6 bases). Trimming removed 7 bases from V and 1 base from J, with 14 bases in between. Germline V gene lookup returns CDR1 MNHEY and CDR2 SVGAGI. The CDR3 spans 15 residues.

J is TRBJ1-4 and V is TRBV29-1, with D possibly being TRBD1 (5 bases). The CDR3 is 13 residues long. CDR1 is SQVTM, CDR2 ANQGSEA, per germline. The V end was cut by 4 bases, the J end by 7 bases, with 13 bases between. DNA for the CDR3: TGCAGCGTTGTCCCGGGGGTCGGTGAAAAACTGTTTTTT. This sequence encodes CSVVPGVGEKLFF. The variable domain in full, with the rest retrieved from reference TRBV29-1 and TRBJ1-4, is SAVISQKPSRDICQRGTSLTIQCQVDSQVTMMFWYRQQPGQSLTLIATANQGSEATYESGFVIDKFPISRPNLTFSTLTVSNMSPEDSSIYLCSVVPGVGEKLFFGSGTQLSVL.

The V call is TRBV7-6, the J call TRBJ2-3, with TRBD2 matching over 8 bases. This CDR3 has 17 amino acids. J gave up 2 bases and V 0 bases, and 7 bases lay outside the gene matches. Germline CDR1 reads SGHVS; CDR2 reads FNYEAQ. CDR3: CASSLAGIAGLTDTQYF. The CDR3 DNA reads TGTGCCAGCAGCTTAGCCGGGATAGCGGGGCTCACAGATACGCAGTATTTT.

The CDR3 region is CASSPWQDRANWETQYF. The CDR3 DNA sequence: TGTGCCAGCTCACCGTGGCAGGACAGGGCCAATTGGGAGACCCAGTACTTC. The rearrangement links TRBV18 to TRBJ2-5; the match to TRBD1 covers 8 bases. The CDR3 contains 17 residues. Germline values: CDR1 KGHSH, CDR2 LQKENI. Trimming removed 3 bases from V and 5 bases from J; junction bases left unmatched: 14.

This clone was recorded once. The rearrangement uses TRBV7-8 and TRBJ1-2; 8 nucleotides match TRBD1. V lost 5 bases to trimming and J lost 7 bases; unmatched junction nucleotides: 12. Germline assignment: CDR1 SGHVS and CDR2 FQNEAQ. The CDR3 loop spans 15 amino acids. CDR3 sequence: CASSAPIRGQGGYTF. CDR3 in DNA: TGTGCCAGCAGCGCGCCAATCAGGGGGCAAGGTGGCTACACCTTC.

The chain uses TRBV29-1 and TRBJ1-1, with D possibly matching TRBD1 (5 bases). Trimming took off 7 bases at V and 0 bases at J, with 15 bases between the two ends. Germline loops: CDR1 SQVTM, CDR2 ANQGSEA. The CDR3 sequence is 14 residues long. The CDR3 DNA follows: TGCAGCGGTGCCTCCGGGGGGGTGAACACTGAAGCTTTCTTT. Amino acids: CSGASGGVNTEAFF.

The chain uses TRBV7-6 and TRBJ2-2; maybe TRBD1 (9 bases). Germline lookup yields CDR1 SGHVS and CDR2 FNYEAQ. Trimming took 1 base from V and 3 from J, leaving 15 bases between them. This CDR3 spans 17 amino acids. The CDR3 region has the DNA TGTGCCAGCAGCTTAGTAGCGGGACAGGGTTACACCGGGGAGCTGTTTTTT. It codes for CASSLVAGQGYTGELFF.

This rearrangement joins TRBV7-9 to TRBJ1-1, with D perhaps TRBD1 (6 bases). V lost 2 bases and J 5 bases, leaving 12 bases between the germline ends. The CDR3 is 14 amino acids. Germline V gene data show CDR1 as SEHNR and CDR2 as FQNEAQ (reference sequence). CDR3 sequence: CASSLPNTGTEAFF. The CDR3 coding sequence is TGTGCCAGCAGCTTACCTAATACAGGGACTGAAGCTTTCTTT. Supplemented by reference TRBV7-9 and TRBJ1-1, the full variable domain reads DTGVSQNPRHKITKRGQNVTFRCDPISEHNRLYWYRQTLGQGPEFLTYFQNEAQLEKSRLLSDRFSAERPKGSFSTLEIQRTEQGDSAMYLCASSLPNTGTEAFFGQGTRLTVV.

The chain employs TRBV5-1 and TRBJ2-7; TRBD1 is a possible D gene (5 bases). Trimming took off 3 bases at V and 6 bases at J, with 13 bases between the two ends. CDR3 length: 13 residues. The germline CDR1 and CDR2 sequences are SGHRS and YFSETQ. This chain's CDR3 is CASSSQGVGEQYF. CDR3 DNA: TGCGCCAGCAGCTCCCAAGGGGTCGGCGAGCAGTACTTC.

The chain joins TRBV9 to TRBJ2-7; 7 bases agree with TRBD1. Looked up from germline, CDR1 is SGDLS and CDR2 is YYNGEE. The CDR3 is 15 residues long. J lost 3 bases, V lost 4 bases, and 10 bases had no gene match. CDR3 DNA: TGTGCCAGCAGCCCCAGACAGGGTTCCCACTACGAGCAGTACTTC. This translates into CASSPRQGSHYEQYF.

The chain uses TRBV2 and TRBJ1-1, with D possibly being TRBD1 (6 bases). V dropped 9 bases and J dropped 1 base, with 9 bases sitting between them. CDR1 SNHLY and CDR2 FYNNEI come from the germline V gene. The CDR3 extends over 12 amino acids. CDR3 nucleotides: TGTGCCAGAGGACAGCAGAACACTGAAGCTTTCTTT. Protein product: CARGQQNTEAFF.

The chain links TRBV15 to TRBJ1-1; D is ambiguous. Deletions cut 1 base from V and 1 base from J, with 13 bases between. The CDR3 totals 16 residues. Germline-derived CDR1 and CDR2 are LNHNV and YYDKDF (reference sequence). CDR3 region: CATSRVTGSENTEAFF. Written as DNA, the CDR3 is TGTGCCACCAGCAGAGTAACTGGTTCTGAGAACACTGAAGCTTTCTTT.

The J gene is TRBJ1-2, the V gene TRBV29-1; a weak D match, TRBD1 (5 bases). V lost 4 bases and J 7 bases, leaving 13 bases between the germline ends. Per germline, CDR1 SQVTM and CDR2 ANQGSEA. This CDR3 region has 12 residues. The CDR3 sequence is CSVAEVGPGYTF. The CDR3 DNA follows: TGCAGCGTTGCTGAGGTGGGGCCTGGCTACACCTTC.

With regard to this clone: A junction end diverges from the germline sequence, so it may reflect a read error. The CDR3 DNA is TGTGCCAGCATCGTCGGTACAGCCTATAATTCACCCCTCAACTTT. Translating it yields CASIVGTAYNSPLNF. The chain carries TRBV2 and TRBJ1-6; D ambiguous. Germline CDR1 SNHLY, CDR2 FYNNEI. The CDR3 loop spans 15 amino acids.

CDR3 nucleotides: TGCGCCAGCAGCCAAGATCCAGGGTCGTATGGCTACACCTTC. Protein sequence: CASSQDPGSYGYTF. This chain links TRBV4-3 with TRBJ1-2; TRBD1 might be the D (5 bases). Germline assignment: CDR1 LGHNA and CDR2 YSLEER. The CDR3 sequence is 14 residues long. Deletions cut 0 bases from V and 5 bases from J, with 10 bases between.

The rearrangement joins TRBV18 to TRBJ1-4, with a tentative D call TRBD1 (6 bases). Germline CDR1 KGHSH, CDR2 LQKENI. The germline V and J ends were trimmed by 2 bases and 8 bases, with 18 bases remaining between them. This CDR3 comprises 16 residues. The CDR3 DNA sequence: TGTGCCAGCTCACCATTACAGGGAAATTGGGAAGAAAAACTGTTTTTT. The encoded protein is CASSPLQGNWEEKLFF.

This sequence joins TRBV9 and TRBJ1-2; 9 bases are shared with TRBD1. Per the germline V gene, CDR1 is SGDLS and CDR2 is YYNGEE. The CDR3 totals 15 residues. Trimming cost V 4 bases and J 5 bases; bases outside gene matches: 9. The DNA for the CDR3 is TGTGCCAGCAGCTTTACAGGGGGCGGGTTATATGGCTACACCTTC. The encoded protein is CASSFTGGGLYGYTF.

The chain has TRBV7-2 and TRBJ2-5, with 8 bases identical to TRBD1. V shed 5 bases, J shed 5 bases, and the junction held 4 bases outside the gene matches. The CDR3 is made up of 13 amino acids. Germline loops: CDR1 SGHTA, CDR2 FQGNSA. CDR3 nucleotides: TGTGCCAGCAGCACATCAGGGGGCGAGACCCAGTACTTC. As protein: CASSTSGGETQYF.

This rearrangement joins TRBV7-3 to TRBJ2-2; the D gene is possibly TRBD2 (6 bases). The CDR3 has 15 residues. Trimming removed 5 bases at V and 0 bases at J, with 10 bases between. CDR1 SGHTA and CDR2 FQGTGA come from the germline V gene. CDR3 in amino acids: CASSPGLTNTGELFF. As DNA, the CDR3 is TGTGCCAGCAGCCCGGGACTTACGAACACCGGGGAGCTGTTTTTT.

The rearrangement joins TRBV13 to TRBJ1-2; D uncertain. Between the trimmed V and J ends, which lost 0 bases and 2 bases, there was a span of 7 bases. The CDR3 consists of 14 residues. Germline V gene lookup returns CDR1 PRHDT and CDR2 FYEKMQ (reference sequence). The CDR3 DNA reads TGTGCCAGCAGCTTAGGTTGGCAGAACTATGGCTACACCTTC. Its translation: CASSLGWQNYGYTF.

The chain is built from TRBV9 and TRBJ2-3; D gene unclear. Trimming removed 3 bases at V and 6 bases at J, with 17 bases between. The CDR3 length is 15 residues. CDR1 and CDR2 (germline): SGDLS, YYNGEE. The CDR3 is CASSASGVSSDTQYF. In nucleotides, the CDR3 is TGTGCCAGCAGCGCCTCCGGAGTCAGCTCCGATACGCAGTATTTT. The full variable domain, in which reference TRBV9 and TRBJ2-3 provide the parts outside the CDR3, is DSGVTQTPKHLITATGQRVTLRCSPRSGDLSVYWYQQSLDQGLQFLIQYYNGEERAKGNILERFSAQQFPDLHSELNLSSLELGDSALYFCASSASGVSSDTQYFGPGTRLTVL.